The entry below gives a single TCR beta chain sequence along with its context. Its antigen remains unknown. CDR3 and TCR beta VDJ profiling relied on a genomic DNA template. TCRdb re-analysed the reads in MiXCR, keeping a single row per CDR3 protein. The data hold approximately 130,000 distinct CDR3 sequences, with over 55% observed a single time. Previously, flow cytometry had revealed CD8+CD57+ cell expansion in the patients chosen for sequencing. Patients, without exception, had severe acquired aplastic anemia. CDR3 length equals 13 residues. Germline lookup yields CDR1 DFQATT and CDR2 SNEGSKA (reference sequence). Trimming pared 5 bases from V and 1 base from J, leaving 11 bases between. The data belong to a study of CD8+CD57+ T cells in acquired aplastic anemia. Whole-study results and caveats: Between patients and controls, roughly 29 CD8+ CDR3 sequences were found in common.

Sequences were obtained from sorted CD4+, CD8+, or CD8+CD57+ T cells (not recorded which) from PBMCs. This sequence was found in a human donor with aplastic anemia. The rearrangement joins TRBV20-1 to TRBJ1-1; no clear D. The CDR3: CSAPGLANTEAFF. As DNA, the CDR3 is TGCAGTGCTCCTGGACTGGCGAACACTGAAGCTTTCTTT.